A single T cell receptor beta chain is shown here with its context. Its antigen is currently unknown. Constant-region reverse primers amplified full-length variable regions, followed by semi-nested Nested Universal Primer A PCR. TCRdb fed the 5' RACE reads into MiXCR, producing one record per CDR3 protein. The sample lists about 50,000 distinct CDR3 sequences, around 26% seen once, with 2.1% in the top ten. The CDR3 has 16 residues. Germline-derived CDR1 and CDR2 are LNHNV and YYDKDF (reference sequence). The J segment lost 4 bases and the V segment lost 3 bases, leaving 11 bases of the junction unmatched. Broader study findings: Tumor memory CD4+ T cell TCR gene usage clustered with blood and lymph node memory CD4+ cells and lymph node naive CD4+ cells. Greatest tumor Treg TCR overlap was with tumor naive CD4+ cells.

V gene TRBV15 combines with J gene TRBJ2-5; 7 positions agree with TRBD2. Sequenced: naive CD4+ T cells sorted from blood. The subset was: naive CD4+ T cells, CD4+CD45RA+CD25-. This receptor was identified in a female donor with breast cancer. The CDR3 here is CATSSFGLGGGETQYF. Here the CDR3 DNA reads TGTGCCACCAGCAGTTTCGGACTAGGAGGAGGAGAGACCCAGTACTTC.